This T cell receptor beta chain was identified in a study of blood T cell repertoires in COVID-19. This CDR3 region has 14 residues. The germline V gene has CDR1 SGHDN and CDR2 FVKESK. The V segment lost 6 bases and the J segment 2 bases; nucleotides outside the gene matches: 4. The assay was immunoSEQ multiplex PCR, and TCRdb's table has in-frame clones only and misses some. The table has some 100,000 clones, around nine tenths seen once; the top ten hold around 10%. The clonotype was recovered from a man aged 45-60 years with acute or convalescent COVID-19. The material sequenced was peripheral blood. This chain joins TRBV14 and TRBJ2-7; 10 bases fit TRBD1. CDR3 sequence (DNA): TGTGCCAGCAGTTGGGACAGGGGCGCCTACGAGCAGTACTTC. Translated: CASSWDRGAYEQYF.